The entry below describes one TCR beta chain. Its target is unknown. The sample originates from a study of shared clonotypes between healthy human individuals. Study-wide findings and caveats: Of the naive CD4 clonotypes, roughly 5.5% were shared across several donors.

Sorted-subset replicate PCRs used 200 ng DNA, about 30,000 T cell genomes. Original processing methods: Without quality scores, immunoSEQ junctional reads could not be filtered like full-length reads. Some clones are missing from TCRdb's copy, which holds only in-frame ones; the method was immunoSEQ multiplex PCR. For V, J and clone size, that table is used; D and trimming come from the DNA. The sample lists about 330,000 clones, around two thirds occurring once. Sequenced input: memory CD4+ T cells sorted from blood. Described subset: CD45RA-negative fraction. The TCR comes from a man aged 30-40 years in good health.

The DNA of the CDR3 is TGTGCCAGCTCCCCCGGACTAGCGGGAGTCGGCACCGGGGAGCTGTTTTTT. It encodes CASSPGLAGVGTGELFF. The chain recombines TRBV18 with TRBJ2-2; TRBD2 aligns across 13 bases. Trimming at V came to 6 bases and at J to 4 bases, leaving 8 bases not matched to a gene. Germline-derived CDR1 and CDR2 are KGHSH and LQKENI. The CDR3 is 17 amino acids.